Here is one T cell receptor (beta chain) with its context. Its antigen is as yet unknown. This CDR3 comprises 15 residues. CDR1 and CDR2 from the germline V gene are SGHNT and YYREEE (reference sequence). J was trimmed by 3 bases and V by 4 bases; bases with no gene match: 3. Produced via immunoSEQ multiplex PCR; TCRdb's table is partial and in-frame only. This sample has 120,000 or so clones, with about 90% found just once. This entry is derived from a study of T cell responses to AZD1222 COVID-19 vaccine. Broader study findings: White British people made up most donors, females outnumbered males, and clonal diversity was possibly underestimated. A rise in Spike-specific TCR breadth and depth followed two AZD1222 doses. Variant regions that are unmutated are reportedly the target of nearly half of spike-specific TCRs.

This TCR derives from an adult in good health. J is TRBJ2-1 and V is TRBV5-4, with 11 bases matching TRBD2. Sample: peripheral blood, taken on day 0 of AZD1222 vaccination. The CDR3 protein is CASSTGTSGYNEQFF. The DNA of the CDR3 is TGTGCCAGCAGCACCGGGACTAGCGGCTACAATGAGCAGTTCTTC.